One T cell receptor (beta chain) is described in this entry. In this sample, this clonotype turned up a few times. The clone's antigen remains unknown. No clone much larger than this one lies a single base away; base qualities are absent. Libraries were made using 5' RACE. The instrument was an Illumina HiSeq 2500. A second PCR of 7 to 11 cycles was performed with a sample-barcoded 5' primer and a J-beta primer mix. Each TCR beta cDNA molecule received a unique molecular identifier from a template-switch 5' adaptor carrying 12 random nucleotides. Each sample yielded at least 2.5 million CDR3-containing paired-end reads. First-strand cDNA synthesis was performed from all RNA using the Mint cDNA synthesis kit, with priming by a TRBC-specific oligonucleotide. After uracil-DNA glycosylase treatment, a first 18-cycle PCR used universal primers M1SS and BC2_uni_R on all cDNA. In the authors' own workflow: For normalization, 1 million high-quality reads, each with a distinct molecular identifier, were randomly selected from each sample. Reads sharing molecular identifiers were discarded rather than binned into consensus sequences. CDR3 identification, clonotype clustering and error correction used MiTCR with a Q25 quality threshold and the strictest error-elimination algorithm. A nonparametric unseen species model using Euler transformation provided a lower-bound estimate of total TCR beta diversity. TCRdb reran the public reads through fastp at Q25 and MiXCR, keeping productive beta chains. Each record represents a unique CDR3 protein, reported with the most common genes and DNA among its rows. It is TCRdb's table, rather than the study itself, that gives the V and J calls and clone size. This sample comprises roughly 680,000 distinct CDR3 sequences, approximately 52% of them detected only once. The leading ten clones occupy 13% of the sample.

CDR1 and CDR2 (ENHRY, SYGVKD) derive from the germline V gene. The CDR3 contains 12 residues, cysteine and phenylalanine counted. Only the CDR3 DNA stays, 36 bases, in frame from base 1. At the junction V is shortened by 8 bases and J by 11 bases, with 18 bases in between. This entry is derived from a study of blood T cells in healthy people across ages (dated by TCRdb to the mid-2010s). A note on the overall study: In model experiments, template switching captured about one uniquely barcoded TCR beta cDNA molecule for every two T cells. Donors of different ages were randomly distributed across sequencing lanes to avoid experimental bias. The study analyzed two additional independent replicas of 1 million unique cDNA reads from the same blood draw for two donors, one aged 18 to 30 and one aged 80 or older. Using deep sequencing normalized with unique cDNA molecular identifiers, the study measured how TCR beta repertoire diversity changes with age. The donors were divided into four age groups: young (average roughly 17 years), middle-aged (roughly 42), aged (roughly 60) and long-lived (82). Study-wide conclusions, independent of this receptor: Since profiling was done on bulk unsorted PBMCs, naive and antigen-experienced compartments could not be conclusively compared. Observed TCR beta diversity per million T cells fell roughly linearly with age, and a significant reduction was already apparent by age around 39. Because the CMV infection status of the donors was unknown, age-related changes in expanded clonotypes may potentially have been confounded. A strong correlation was found between observed TCR beta diversity and the percentage of naive T cells measured by flow cytometry. Compared with the aged group, more naive CD4+ T cells, fewer expanded clones and increased TCR diversity were shown by the long-lived group, suggesting age selection. Estimates of total diversity based on one million sequenced T cells were regarded as lower bounds and as underestimates.

Donors were roughly 40 systemically healthy Caucasian individuals from Russia aged roughly 6 to 95 years. Roughly 11 milliliters of peripheral blood were drawn from each donor into EDTA-treated Vacutainer tubes. Ficoll-Paque density-gradient centrifugation was used to isolate PBMCs, with at least 6 million obtained per sample. Trizol reagent was used to extract total RNA from the PBMCs, yielding at least 5 micrograms per sample. For every donor, flow cytometry on a PBMC aliquot measured the percentage of naive CD45RAhigh/CD27high T cells. Sequences were obtained from blood. The receptor's source is a woman aged 80 or over in good health. The sequence is built from TRBV10-3 and TRBJ2-5, and possibly TRBD2, on 6 matching bases. The DNA reads as follows: TGTGCCATCGGGACTGGGAGCGGTTGGCAGTACTTC. Its product reads: CAIGTGSGWQYF.